This TCR beta chain was found in a study of metastatic and nonmetastatic thyroid tumors. Study context: Where malignant and benign thyroid patients were concerned, repertoires were compared across blood and tumor or nodule tissue.

From the PCR reads, TCRdb re-called clones with MiXCR. Among about 6,900 clones listed, approximately 30% were seen once. CDR3 length: 15 residues. The germline V gene encodes CDR1 LGHNT and CDR2 FRNRAP. The germline V and J ends were trimmed by 1 base and 0 bases, with 7 bases remaining between them. This clone was seen a handful of times. All patients were treatment-naive before thyroid surgery. This receptor was identified in a male donor with papillary thyroid cancer or a benign thyroid nodule (not recorded which). Some clones in this sample may be carry-over from other donors' samples. The chain uses TRBV12-5 and TRBJ2-1, with D hard to call. The sequenced sample consisted of adjacent normal tissue. Written as DNA, the CDR3 is TGTGCTAGTGGTTTGGGGGTAAACTCCTACAATGAGCAGTTCTTC. Amino acid sequence: CASGLGVNSYNEQFF.